This is a list of T cell receptor beta chains from one sample in a study of shared clonotypes between healthy human individuals. Assay used: immunoSEQ multiplex PCR; TCRdb lists only in-frame clones, some missing. Found here are approximately 500,000 clones, approximately 79% of them singletons; the top ten hold under 15%. Material: PBMCs. Every receptor here comes from a woman in her forties in good health. Some clones in this sample may be carry-over from other donors' samples. CDR3s include the opening cysteine and the closing phenylalanine or tryptophan.

J,V,CDR3
TRBJ1-4,TRBV28,CASSLPQGATNEKLFF
TRBJ2-5,TRBV5-5,CASSVKGGEQETQYF
TRBJ2-7,TRBV28,CASQDSFYEQYF
TRBJ2-5,TRBV5-4,CASSFTSGSNQETQYF
TRBJ2-1,TRBV27,CASSLWASGSVEQFF
TRBJ2-7,TRBV4-2,CASSQVGSGTSSYEQYF
TRBJ1-4,TRBV29-1,CSVDGVQGGNEKLFF
TRBJ2-3,TRBV29-1,CSVEVRSTDTQYF
TRBJ2-7,TRBV7-2,CASSPVVGSSYEQYF
TRBJ2-1,TRBV18,CASSPVGLAASYNEQFF
TRBJ2-1,TRBV6-6,CASRDWDSEIDEQFF
TRBJ1-1,TRBV4-2,CASSQGGTQGDTEAFF
TRBJ2-7,TRBV2,CASHPWTGGDEQYF
TRBJ2-1,TRBV9,CASSVGDYYNEQFF
TRBJ2-1,TRBV19,CASSVAGASYNEQFF
TRBJ1-4,TRBV10-3,CAISEGGLNEKLFF
TRBJ2-7,TRBV6-1,CASRDGLAGVSEQYF
TRBJ2-2,TRBV10-2,CASSRQGPLTGELFF
TRBJ2-1,TRBV15,CATSRDRLAGTNEQFF
TRBJ2-3,TRBV2,CASSEKGHSNTQYF
TRBJ2-1,TRBV29-1,CSVEEISYNEQFF
TRBJ2-1,TRBV5-1,CASSLVLAGHNEQFF
TRBJ2-2,TRBV27,CASSLSGLADLNTGELFF
TRBJ2-3,TRBV4-2,CASSQEEGVGSDTQYF
TRBJ2-7,TRBV25-1,CASSVGTQIYEQYF
TRBJ2-3,TRBV10-2,CASSPARSSTDTQYF
TRBJ2-3,TRBV7-2,CASSLAPGPRPTDTQYF
TRBJ1-1,TRBV10-2,CASRNTNTEAFF
TRBJ2-3,TRBV30,CAWGPSGGPTDTQYF
TRBJ2-1,TRBV6-4,CASSDGRSSYNEQFF
TRBJ1-2,TRBV2,CASRGSSVAGYTF
TRBJ2-2,TRBV2,CASSVLAGGNTGELFF
TRBJ1-3,TRBV9,CASSVATQMVGRGNTIYF
TRBJ2-1,TRBV9,CASSAGLANNEQFF
TRBJ2-1,TRBV29-1,CSAPKWRERGNEQFF
TRBJ2-6,TRBV5-6,CASSLGTSSGANVLTF
TRBJ2-7,TRBV4-1,CASSQSGIPYEQYF
TRBJ1-1,TRBV5-1,CASSLAKRPGENTEAFF
TRBJ1-1,TRBV28,CASIERKANTEAFF
TRBJ2-1,TRBV15,CATSRDRRDEQFF
TRBJ2-1,TRBV11-2,CASSSNPMGGQFF
TRBJ2-7,TRBV5-4,CASSALSSDPYEQYF
TRBJ2-1,TRBV6-5,CASSLHRAGEQFF
TRBJ1-1,TRBV6-6,CASSLATGNTEAFF
TRBJ1-5,TRBV6-5,CASRGNSNQPQHF
TRBJ2-7,TRBV29-1,CSVEDPRGGRRSYEQYF
TRBJ1-5,TRBV10-2,CASSDHRQPQHF